The following is a T cell receptor beta chain sequence with its context. Its antigen is not known. Produced via immunoSEQ multiplex PCR; TCRdb's table is partial and in-frame only. The sample yields tens of thousands of clones, about 87% seen once. This sample is part of a study of OX40 agonist ivuxolimab in advanced cancers. About the study: Males comprised 70% to 85% of the group, whose mean age was about 62 years (range roughly 23 to 80).

Whole-study findings and limits: CD8+ T cells (on average) carried more expanded clones than CD4+ T cells. Low normalized clonal expansion also occurred in some nonresponding patients.

Material: CD4+ or CD8+ T cells sorted from blood, obtained in a trial of the OX40 agonist ivuxolimab. The receptor's source is an adult with an advanced solid tumor such as melanoma, head and neck, liver or kidney cancer.

The DNA of the CDR3 is TGTGCCTGGAGTGCGGCAAGGTACTACACCTTC. Protein: CAWSAARYYTF. The V gene is TRBV30, the J gene TRBJ1-2; D ambiguous. Germline CDR1 is GTSNPN and CDR2 is SVGIG (reference sequence). The V end was cut by 1 base, the J end by 10 bases, with 10 bases between. The CDR3 has 11 amino acids.